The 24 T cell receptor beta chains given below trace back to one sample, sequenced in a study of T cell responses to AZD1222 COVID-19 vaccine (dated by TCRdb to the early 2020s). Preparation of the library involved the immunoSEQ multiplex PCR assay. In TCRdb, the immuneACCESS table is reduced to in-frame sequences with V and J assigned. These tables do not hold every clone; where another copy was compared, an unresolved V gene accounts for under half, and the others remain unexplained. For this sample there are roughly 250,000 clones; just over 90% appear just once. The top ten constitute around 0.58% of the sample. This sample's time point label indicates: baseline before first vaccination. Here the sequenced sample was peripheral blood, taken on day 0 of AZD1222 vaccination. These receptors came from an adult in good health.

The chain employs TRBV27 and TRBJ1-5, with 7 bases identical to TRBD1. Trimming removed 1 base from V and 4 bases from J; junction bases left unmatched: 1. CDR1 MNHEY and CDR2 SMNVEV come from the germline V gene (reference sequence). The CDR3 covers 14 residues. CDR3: CASSLLQGNQPQHF. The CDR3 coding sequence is TGTGCCAGCAGTTTATTACAGGGGAATCAGCCCCAGCATTTT.

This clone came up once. CDR3 nucleotides: TGTGCCAGCAGTCGACAGGGGGCAACCGGGGAGCTGTTTTTT. It encodes CASSRQGATGELFF. The chain employs TRBV6-5 and TRBJ2-2, with 10 bases identical to TRBD1. Germline V gene sequence: CDR1 MNHEY, CDR2 SVGAGI. With V trimmed by 5 bases and J by 5 bases, 2 bases remained unmatched. The CDR3 is 14 residues long.

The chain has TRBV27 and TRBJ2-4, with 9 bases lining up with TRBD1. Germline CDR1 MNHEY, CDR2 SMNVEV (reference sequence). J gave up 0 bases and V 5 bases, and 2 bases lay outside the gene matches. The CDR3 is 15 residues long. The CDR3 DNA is TGTGCCAGCAGTCGGGACAGGGTAGCCAAAAACATTCAGTACTTC. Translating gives CASSRDRVAKNIQYF.

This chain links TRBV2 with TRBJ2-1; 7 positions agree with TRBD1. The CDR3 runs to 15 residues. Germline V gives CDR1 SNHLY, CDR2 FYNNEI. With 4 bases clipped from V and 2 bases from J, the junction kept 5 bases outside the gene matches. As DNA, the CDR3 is TGTGCCAGCAGTGTAGTTGGGACAGCCTACAATGAGCAGTTCTTC. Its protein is CASSVVGTAYNEQFF. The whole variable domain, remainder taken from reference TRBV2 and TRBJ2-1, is EPEVTQTPSHQVTQMGQEVILRCVPISNHLYFYWYRQILGQKVEFLVSFYNNEISEKSEIFDDQFSVERPDGSNFTLKIRSTKLEDSAMYFCASSVVGTAYNEQFFGPGTRLTVL.

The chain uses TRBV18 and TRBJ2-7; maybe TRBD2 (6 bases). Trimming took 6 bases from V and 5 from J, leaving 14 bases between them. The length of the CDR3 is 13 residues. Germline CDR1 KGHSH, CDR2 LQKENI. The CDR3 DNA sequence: TGTGCCAGCTCTCTCTCCGGGACTGACGAGCAGTACTTC. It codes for CASSLSGTDEQYF.

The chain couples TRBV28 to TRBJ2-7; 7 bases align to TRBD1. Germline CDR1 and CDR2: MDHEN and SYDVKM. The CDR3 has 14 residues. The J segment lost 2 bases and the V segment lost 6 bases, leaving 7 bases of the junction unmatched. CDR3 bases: TGTGCCAGCAGGGATCGGGACAGTCCCTACGAGCAGTACTTC. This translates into CASRDRDSPYEQYF. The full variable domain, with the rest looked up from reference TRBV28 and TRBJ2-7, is DVKVTQSSRYLVKRTGEKVFLECVQDMDHENMFWYRQDPGLGLRLIYFSYDVKMKEKGDIPEGYSVSREKKERFSLILESASTNQTSMYLCASRDRDSPYEQYFGPGTRLTVT.

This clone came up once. The CDR3 DNA is TGTGCCAGCAGTTACGGAACGGGGAACTATGGCTACACCTTC. Translated: CASSYGTGNYGYTF. The chain recombines TRBV6-5 with TRBJ1-2; D remains ambiguous. The CDR3 has 14 amino acids. The V end lost 2 bases, the J end lost 2 bases, and 9 bases lay between the germline ends. Germline-derived CDR1 and CDR2 are MNHEY and SVGAGI.

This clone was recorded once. This chain's CDR3 is CASSSRGLAGQYF. The CDR3 DNA reads TGTGCCAGCAGCTCCAGGGGACTAGCAGGGCAGTATTTT. The chain recombines TRBV5-4 with TRBJ2-3; 9 bases map to TRBD2. Germline V gene lookup returns CDR1 SGHNT and CDR2 YYREEE (reference sequence). CDR3 length: 13 amino acids. The trim removed 3 bases at V and 11 bases at J, leaving 7 bases unmatched.

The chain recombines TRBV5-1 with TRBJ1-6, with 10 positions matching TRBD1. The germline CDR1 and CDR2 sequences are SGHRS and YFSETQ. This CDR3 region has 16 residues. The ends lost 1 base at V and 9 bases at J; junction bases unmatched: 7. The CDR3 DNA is TGCGCCAGCAGCTTGAATCAGGGACAGGGGAGTTCACCCCTCCACTTT. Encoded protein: CASSLNQGQGSSPLHF.

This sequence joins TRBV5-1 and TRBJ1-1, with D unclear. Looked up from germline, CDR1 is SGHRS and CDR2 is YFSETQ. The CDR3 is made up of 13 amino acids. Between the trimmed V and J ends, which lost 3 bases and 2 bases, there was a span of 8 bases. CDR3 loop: CASSSRVNTEAFF. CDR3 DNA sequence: TGCGCCAGCAGCTCACGGGTTAACACTGAAGCTTTCTTT.

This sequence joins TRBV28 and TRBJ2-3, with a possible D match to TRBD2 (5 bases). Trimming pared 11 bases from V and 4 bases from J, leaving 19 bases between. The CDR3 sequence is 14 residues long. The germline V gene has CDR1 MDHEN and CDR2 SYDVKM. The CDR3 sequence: CASYPGSGSDTQYF. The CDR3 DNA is TGTGCCTCCTATCCGGGGTCGGGTTCAGATACGCAGTATTTT.

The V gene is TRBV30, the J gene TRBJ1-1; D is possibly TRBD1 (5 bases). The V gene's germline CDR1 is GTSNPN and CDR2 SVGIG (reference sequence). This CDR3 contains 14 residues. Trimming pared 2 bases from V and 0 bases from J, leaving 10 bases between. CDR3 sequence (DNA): TGTGCCTGGAGTTTTGGGGGATTGAACACTGAAGCTTTCTTT. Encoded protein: CAWSFGGLNTEAFF.

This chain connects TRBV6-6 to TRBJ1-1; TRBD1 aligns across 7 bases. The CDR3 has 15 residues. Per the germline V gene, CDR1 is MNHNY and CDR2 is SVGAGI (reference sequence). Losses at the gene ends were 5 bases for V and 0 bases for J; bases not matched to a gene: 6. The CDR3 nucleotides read TGTGCCAGCAGTATCAACAGGGGCCTGAACACTGAAGCTTTCTTT. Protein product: CASSINRGLNTEAFF.

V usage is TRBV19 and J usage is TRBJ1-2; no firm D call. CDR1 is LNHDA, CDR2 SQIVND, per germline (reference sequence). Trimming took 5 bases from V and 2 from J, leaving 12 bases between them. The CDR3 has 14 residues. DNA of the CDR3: TGTGCCAGTAGTCCCGGGCAGCGAAACTATGGCTACACCTTC. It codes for CASSPGQRNYGYTF.

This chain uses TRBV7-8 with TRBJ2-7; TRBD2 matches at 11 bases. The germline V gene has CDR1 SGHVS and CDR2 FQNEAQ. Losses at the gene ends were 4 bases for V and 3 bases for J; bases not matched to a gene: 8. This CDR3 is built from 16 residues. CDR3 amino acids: CASSYPGTSGVYEQYF. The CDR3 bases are TGTGCCAGCAGCTACCCTGGGACTAGCGGAGTCTACGAGCAGTACTTC.

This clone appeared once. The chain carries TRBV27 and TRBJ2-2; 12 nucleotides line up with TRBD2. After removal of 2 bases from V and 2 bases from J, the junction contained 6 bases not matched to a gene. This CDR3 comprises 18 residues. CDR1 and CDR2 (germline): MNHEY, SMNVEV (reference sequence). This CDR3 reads CASSLEGLAGKNTGELFF. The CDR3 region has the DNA TGTGCCAGCAGTTTAGAAGGACTAGCGGGGAAAAACACCGGGGAGCTGTTTTTT.

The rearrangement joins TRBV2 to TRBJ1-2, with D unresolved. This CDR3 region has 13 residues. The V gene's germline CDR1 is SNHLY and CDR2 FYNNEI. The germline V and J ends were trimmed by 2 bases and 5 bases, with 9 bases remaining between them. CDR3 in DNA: TGTGCCAGCAGTGAACAGGAAAAGTATGGCTACACCTTC. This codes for CASSEQEKYGYTF.

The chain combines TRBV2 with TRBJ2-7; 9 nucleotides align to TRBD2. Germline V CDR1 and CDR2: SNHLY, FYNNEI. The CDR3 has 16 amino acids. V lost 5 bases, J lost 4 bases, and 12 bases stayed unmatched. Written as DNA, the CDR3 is TGTGCCAGCAGTACCGGGCGCGGGAGGGGGATTTACGAGCAGTACTTC. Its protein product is CASSTGRGRGIYEQYF.

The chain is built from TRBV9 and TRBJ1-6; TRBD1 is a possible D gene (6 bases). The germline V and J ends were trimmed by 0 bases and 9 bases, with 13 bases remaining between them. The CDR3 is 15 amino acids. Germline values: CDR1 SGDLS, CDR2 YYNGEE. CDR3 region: CASSVARGAGSPLHF. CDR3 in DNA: TGTGCCAGCAGCGTAGCACGGGGGGCCGGTTCACCCCTCCACTTT.

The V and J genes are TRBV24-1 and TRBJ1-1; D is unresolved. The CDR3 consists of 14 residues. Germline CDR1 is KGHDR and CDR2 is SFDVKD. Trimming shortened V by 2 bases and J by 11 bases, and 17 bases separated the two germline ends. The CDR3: CATSDSTDPMRAFF. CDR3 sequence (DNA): TGTGCCACCAGTGATTCGACTGATCCCATGAGGGCTTTCTTT.

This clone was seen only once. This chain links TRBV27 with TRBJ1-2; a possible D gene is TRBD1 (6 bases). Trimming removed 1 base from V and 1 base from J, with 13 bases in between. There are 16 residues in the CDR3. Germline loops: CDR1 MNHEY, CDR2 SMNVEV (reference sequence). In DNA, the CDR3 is TGTGCCAGCAGTTTATACAGGGAACACATTAACTATGGCTACACCTTC. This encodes CASSLYREHINYGYTF.

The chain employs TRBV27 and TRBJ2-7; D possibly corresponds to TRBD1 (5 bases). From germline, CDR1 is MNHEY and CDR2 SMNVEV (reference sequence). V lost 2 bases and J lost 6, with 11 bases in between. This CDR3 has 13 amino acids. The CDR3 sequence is CASSLGSGPEQYF. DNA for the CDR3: TGTGCCAGCAGTTTAGGTTCAGGGCCCGAGCAGTACTTC.

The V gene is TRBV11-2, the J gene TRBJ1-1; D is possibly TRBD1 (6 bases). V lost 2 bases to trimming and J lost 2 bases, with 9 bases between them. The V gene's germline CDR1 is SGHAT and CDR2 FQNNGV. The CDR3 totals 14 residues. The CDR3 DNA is TGTGCCAGCAGCTTACAGACAGGAAACACTGAAGCTTTCTTT. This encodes CASSLQTGNTEAFF.

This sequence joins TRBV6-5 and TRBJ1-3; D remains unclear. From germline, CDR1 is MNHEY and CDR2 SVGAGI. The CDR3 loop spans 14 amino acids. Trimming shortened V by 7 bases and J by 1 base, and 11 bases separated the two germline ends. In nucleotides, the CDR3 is TGTGCCAGCACTCAGAGTCTATCTGGAAACACCATATATTTT. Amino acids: CASTQSLSGNTIYF.